The 32 T cell receptor beta chains given below trace back to one sample, sequenced in a study of T cells in Graves' hyperthyroidism and ophthalmopathy. The investigators amplified TCR beta CDR3 regions from RNA transcripts. Using the HTBI primer set, a first-round RT-PCR was run on the TCR CDR3. TCRdb analysed the multiplex PCR reads with MiXCR anew, one entry per CDR3 protein. The profile shows 450,000 to 650,000 distinct CDR3 sequences, 14% of them singletons. The sequencing sample was made of blood. Receptor source: a woman aged 18 to 35 with Graves' ophthalmopathy.

The rearrangement links TRBV7-2 to TRBJ2-7, with D perhaps matching TRBD2 (6 bases). V was clipped by 2 bases and J by 0 bases, with 11 bases between them. From germline, CDR1 is SGHTA and CDR2 FQGNSA. CDR3 size: 15 residues. CDR3 region: CASSLSGGNSYEQYF. The CDR3 DNA is TGTGCCAGCAGCTTATCTGGCGGGAACTCCTACGAGCAGTACTTC.

V and J are TRBV6-5 and TRBJ2-3; no definite D call. The CDR3 spans 13 residues. Between the trimmed V and J ends, which lost 0 bases and 5 bases, there was a span of 6 bases. Germline CDR1 and CDR2: MNHEY and SVGAGI. In DNA form, the CDR3 reads TGTGCCAGCAGTTACTCGATGCAAGATACGCAGTATTTT. Protein: CASSYSMQDTQYF.

This clonotype was picked up a small number of times. V usage is TRBV20-1 and J usage is TRBJ2-1, with D tentatively TRBD2 (5 bases). This CDR3 comprises 16 residues. From germline, CDR1 is DFQATT and CDR2 SNEGSKA (reference sequence). The V and J ends lost 0 bases and 5 bases respectively, with 17 bases between them. CDR3 protein: CSARDDTGKQDNEQFF. The DNA of the CDR3 is TGCAGTGCTAGAGACGATACGGGAAAGCAGGACAATGAGCAGTTCTTC.

This clonotype was counted ten times or more. The chain is built from TRBV20-1 and TRBJ2-5; the D is unclear. V dropped 2 bases and J dropped 5 bases, with 6 bases sitting between them. This CDR3 is built from 11 residues. Germline lookup yields CDR1 DFQATT and CDR2 SNEGSKA (reference sequence). CDR3 in amino acids: CSARWSETQYF. The CDR3 DNA is TGCAGTGCTAGATGGAGTGAGACCCAGTACTTC.

This clonotype was detected many times. The chain is built from TRBV12-3 or TRBV12-4 and TRBJ1-2, with a possible D match to TRBD1 (5 bases). CDR3 length: 15 residues. V was trimmed by 4 bases and J by 3 bases, leaving 15 bases between them. CDR3 in amino acids: CASSSGGLLDYGYTF. The CDR3 DNA is TGTGCCAGCAGTTCGGGGGGACTGCTAGACTATGGCTACACCTTC.

A word on this clonotype: With a much larger clone just one base away, this may be a read error. The CDR3 does not end in the conserved phenylalanine or tryptophan, so this is likely a read error. The chain carries TRBV20-1 and TRBJ2-7; perhaps D is TRBD1 or TRBD2 (5 bases each). This CDR3 has 14 amino acids. The V gene lost 4 bases and the J gene lost 2 bases, with 15 bases spanning the gap. The germline CDR1 and CDR2 sequences are DFQATT and SNEGSKA (reference sequence). CDR3 loop: CSATGTQHTYEQYL. DNA for the CDR3: TGCAGTGCTACCGGGACCCAACATACCTACGAGCAGTACCTC.

This clonotype showed up many times. This chain joins TRBV28 and TRBJ2-5; the D gene is possibly TRBD1 (6 bases). V lost 3 bases and J 5 bases, leaving 16 bases between the germline ends. Per the germline V gene, CDR1 is MDHEN and CDR2 is SYDVKM. The CDR3 covers 15 residues. Here the CDR3 DNA reads TGTGCCAGCAGTTTGTGGACAGTCGACAGGGAGACCCAGTACTTC. This codes for CASSLWTVDRETQYF.

The sample holds many counts of this clonotype. This chain links TRBV30 with TRBJ1-5, with a tentative D call TRBD1 (5 bases). This CDR3 has 14 residues. CDR1 GTSNPN and CDR2 SVGIG come from the germline V gene (reference sequence). The V and J ends lost 3 bases and 0 bases respectively, with 9 bases between them. CDR3 sequence: CAWSRDSSNQPQHF. As DNA, the CDR3 is TGTGCCTGGAGCCGCGACAGTAGCAATCAGCCCCAGCATTTT.

This clonotype was seen more than once but under ten times. The chain has TRBV11-2 and TRBJ2-3, with D hard to call. V lost 3 bases and J 0 bases, leaving 10 bases between the germline ends. The V gene's germline CDR1 is SGHAT and CDR2 FQNNGV. There are 15 residues in the CDR3. The CDR3 coding sequence is TGTGCCAGCAGCTTGTCCGATTGGAGCACAGATACGCAGTATTTT. As protein: CASSLSDWSTDTQYF.

This clonotype was recorded at least ten times. CDR3 DNA sequence: TGTGCCAGCAGCACAAGCCTGGGAACAGGCGAGCAGTACTTC. This encodes CASSTSLGTGEQYF. The chain links TRBV11-2 to TRBJ2-7; D is possibly TRBD1 (5 bases). V lost 5 bases and J lost 6, with 17 bases in between. Germline loops: CDR1 SGHAT, CDR2 FQNNGV. This CDR3 contains 14 residues.

There are many counts of this clonotype. This chain links TRBV12-3 or TRBV12-4 with TRBJ1-2; weak D call: TRBD1 (5 bases). V gave up 2 bases and J gave up 4 bases, with 14 bases separating them. CDR3 length: 15 residues. The DNA for the CDR3 is TGTGCCAGCAGTTTACTAGGCCAGGGTGGCTATGGCTACACCTTC. It is translated as CASSLLGQGGYGYTF.

Many counts were recorded for this clonotype. In DNA form, the CDR3 reads TGTGCCAGCAGTTACCCGCGGGGGTACACCGGGGAGCTGTTTTTT. Encoded protein: CASSYPRGYTGELFF. This chain links TRBV6-6 with TRBJ2-2, with TRBD2 identical over 7 bases. The CDR3 extends over 15 amino acids. After removal of 2 bases from V and 3 bases from J, the junction contained 3 bases not matched to a gene. Germline CDR1 MNHNY, CDR2 SVGAGI (reference sequence).

This clonotype was observed at least ten times. This chain joins TRBV3-1 and TRBJ2-7; 11 bases match TRBD2. The V gene end was trimmed by 6 bases and the J gene end by 0 bases; junction bases not matched to a gene: 4. CDR1 is LGHDT, CDR2 YNNKEL, per germline (reference sequence). The CDR3 is made up of 15 amino acids. CDR3 protein: CASRLSGRASYEQYF. The DNA for the CDR3 is TGTGCCAGCAGACTTAGCGGGAGGGCCTCCTACGAGCAGTACTTC.

This clonotype was picked up many times. The chain couples TRBV9 to TRBJ2-3, with TRBD1 matching 10 bases. This CDR3 has 14 amino acids. V dropped 3 bases and J dropped 4; count of bases not matched to a gene: 2. Germline CDR1 and CDR2: SGDLS and YYNGEE. DNA of the CDR3: TGTGCCAGCAGCGCCGGACAGGGGGCAGATACGCAGTATTTT. Translating gives CASSAGQGADTQYF.

This clonotype has a handful of counts. The chain is built from TRBV19 and TRBJ2-1; D unclear. The CDR3 runs to 17 residues. From germline, CDR1 is LNHDA and CDR2 SQIVND (reference sequence). Trimming took off 5 bases at V and 0 bases at J, with 17 bases between the two ends. The CDR3: CASSSDALRYSYNEQFF. The DNA for the CDR3 is TGTGCCAGTAGTTCTGACGCGTTACGGTACTCCTACAATGAGCAGTTCTTC.

This sequence joins TRBV13 and TRBJ2-1; D gene unclear. Germline CDR1 and CDR2: PRHDT and FYEKMQ (reference sequence). The CDR3 has 12 amino acids. The germline V and J ends were trimmed by 1 base and 10 bases, with 8 bases remaining between them. In DNA form, the CDR3 reads TGTGCCAGCAGCTTAGCTCCCCCCGAGCAGTTCTTC. It encodes CASSLAPPEQFF. Using reference TRBV13 and TRBJ2-1 for the parts outside the CDR3, the full variable domain is AAGVIQSPRHLIKEKRETATLKCYPIPRHDTVYWYQQGPGQDPQFLISFYEKMQSDKGSIPDRFSAQQFSDYHSELNMSSLELGDSALYFCASSLAPPEQFFGPGTRLTVL.

This clonotype was seen at least ten times. The rearrangement uses TRBV28 and TRBJ1-2, with D uncertain. Germline loops: CDR1 MDHEN, CDR2 SYDVKM. The length of the CDR3 is 15 residues. With 6 bases removed from V and 2 bases from J, the gap between germline ends came to 16 bases. CDR3 coding DNA: TGTGCCAGCAGCCCGACCCCGGGCGTCAACTATGGCTACACCTTC. Translation gives CASSPTPGVNYGYTF.

CDR3 sequence (DNA): TGTGCCAGCGTCGACAGGGGGGATGGCTACACCTTC. It translates to CASVDRGDGYTF. The gene calls are TRBV5-6 and TRBJ1-2, with TRBD1 identical over 9 bases. CDR3 length: 12 residues. CDR1 is SGHDT, CDR2 YYEEEE, per germline. The J segment lost 6 bases and the V segment lost 7 bases, leaving 4 bases of the junction unmatched.

This clonotype was seen a handful of times. J is TRBJ1-1 and V is TRBV18; D not certain. Trimming removed 1 base from V and 5 bases from J, with 8 bases in between. The CDR3 covers 13 residues. Per germline, CDR1 KGHSH and CDR2 LQKENI. The CDR3 DNA reads TGTGCCAGCTCACCACTACGGGAAACTGAAGCTTTCTTT. This gives the protein CASSPLRETEAFF.

The sample holds many counts of this clonotype. CDR3 amino acids: CASSESLAGGYNEQFF. CDR3 nucleotide sequence: TGTGCCAGCAGTGAATCCCTAGCGGGAGGTTACAATGAGCAGTTCTTC. The chain uses TRBV6-1 and TRBJ2-1; 11 nucleotides agree with TRBD2. The CDR3 covers 16 residues. The J segment lost 4 bases and the V segment lost 2 bases, leaving 4 bases of the junction unmatched. CDR1 and CDR2 from the germline V gene are MNHNS and SASEGT.

The chain employs TRBV12-3 or TRBV12-4 and TRBJ2-1, with 8 bases aligning to TRBD1. This CDR3 is 14 amino acids long. V lost 7 bases to trimming and J lost 9 bases; unmatched junction nucleotides: 11. CDR3 amino acids: CASTPVQGAGEQFF. The DNA of the CDR3 is TGTGCCAGCACCCCAGTTCAGGGGGCGGGTGAGCAGTTCTTC.

The genes are TRBV4-1 and TRBJ1-5; D is possibly TRBD1 (6 bases). CDR1 MGHRA and CDR2 YSYEKL come from the germline V gene. V was trimmed by 8 bases and J by 1 base, leaving 15 bases between them. This CDR3 has 15 amino acids. The CDR3 protein is CASQPTGNSNQPQHF. The CDR3 DNA is TGCGCCAGCCAGCCCACAGGGAACAGCAATCAGCCCCAGCATTTT.

This clonotype was observed a handful of times. The CDR3 region is CASSPYRAGTGGYTF. CDR3 in DNA: TGTGCCAGCAGCCCCTATCGGGCAGGGACGGGCGGCTACACCTTC. The chain carries TRBV7-2 and TRBJ1-2, with D possibly matching TRBD1 (5 bases). Germline loops: CDR1 SGHTA, CDR2 FQGNSA. The CDR3 totals 15 residues. With 5 bases removed from V and 8 bases from J, the gap between germline ends came to 21 bases.

This clonotype came up many times. The genes are TRBV5-6 and TRBJ2-5; D is unresolved. Germline assignment: CDR1 SGHDT and CDR2 YYEEEE. V lost 0 bases and J 0 bases, leaving 6 bases between the germline ends. This CDR3 has 14 amino acids. CDR3 DNA sequence: TGTGCCAGCAGCTTGGACCAGTACCAAGAGACCCAGTACTTC. This encodes CASSLDQYQETQYF.

On this clonotype itself: Being one base from a much bigger clone, this may be a read error. The chain has TRBV6-2 or TRBV6-3 and TRBJ2-1, with 8 bases matching TRBD2. Germline V lookup: CDR1 MNHEY, CDR2 SVGEGT. The CDR3 runs to 15 residues. Trimming cost V 2 bases and J 12 bases; bases outside gene matches: 12. CDR3 region: CASSYDGPSGGGQFF. The CDR3 DNA is TGTGCCAGCAGTTACGACGGGCCCAGCGGGGGTGGGCAGTTCTTC.

Concerning this clonotype: This may stem from a read error, because a much larger clone lies one nucleotide away. The chain's CDR3 is CAISYESGEFYEQYF. CDR3 DNA: TGTGCCATCAGTTACGAGTCAGGGGAATTCTACGAGCAGTACTTC. The V gene is TRBV10-3, the J gene TRBJ2-7, with D tentatively TRBD1 (6 bases). The V and J ends lost 5 bases and 3 bases respectively, with 17 bases between them. The germline CDR1 and CDR2 sequences are ENHRY and SYGVKD. This CDR3 is built from 15 residues.

This chain joins TRBV19 and TRBJ2-2; 7 nucleotides match TRBD1. V shed 7 bases, J shed 4 bases, and the junction held 9 bases outside the gene matches. Germline-derived CDR1 and CDR2 are LNHDA and SQIVND (reference sequence). The CDR3 has 15 amino acids. Written as DNA, the CDR3 is TGTGCCAGTAATAAAGGGGGCGGCGGCACCGGGGAGCTGTTTTTT. This encodes CASNKGGGGTGELFF.

The rearrangement uses TRBV30 and TRBJ1-6; D not resolved. Trimming took 6 bases from V and 5 from J, leaving 5 bases between them. The CDR3 totals 11 residues. Germline V gives CDR1 GTSNPN, CDR2 SVGIG (reference sequence). DNA of the CDR3: TGTGCCTGCGTCAATAATTCACCCCTCCACTTT. It encodes CACVNNSPLHF.

This clonotype showed up many times. The chain combines TRBV12-3 or TRBV12-4 with TRBJ2-5; 8 nucleotides align to TRBD2. This CDR3 is 18 amino acids long. With V trimmed by 7 bases and J by 5 bases, 21 bases remained unmatched. The CDR3 DNA sequence: TGTGCCAGCACCCGAACCCCACACGGTGGCGGGGGGAGGGAGACCCAGTACTTC. Translation gives CASTRTPHGGGGRETQYF.

In the case of this clonotype: No conserved phenylalanine or tryptophan ends this CDR3, so it is likely a read error. This chain connects TRBV27 to TRBJ1-2, with no clear D. The CDR3 has 14 residues. V lost 4 bases and J lost 1, with 10 bases in between. Germline V gives CDR1 MNHEY, CDR2 SMNVEV (reference sequence). The CDR3 DNA sequence: TGTGCCAGCAGTTGGAAAAGGAGTAACTATGGCTACACCCTC. It specifies CASSWKRSNYGYTL.

This clonotype has a count of ten or more. The rearrangement joins TRBV18 to TRBJ1-2, with D possibly TRBD1 on 5 matching bases. CDR1 and CDR2 (germline): KGHSH, LQKENI. Trimming stripped 4 bases from V and 1 base from J, with 10 bases between. The CDR3 has 14 residues. CDR3 sequence (DNA): TGTGCCAGCTCACAGACAGAACTTAACTATGGCTACACCTTC. This translates into CASSQTELNYGYTF.

This clonotype was seen ten or more times. The rearrangement uses TRBV12-3 or TRBV12-4 and TRBJ1-4; D is unresolved. V lost 3 bases, J lost 6 bases, and 8 bases lay in between. The CDR3 consists of 13 residues. The CDR3 DNA follows: TGTGCCAGCAGTTTCCCGACGGATGAAAAACTGTTTTTT. It encodes CASSFPTDEKLFF.